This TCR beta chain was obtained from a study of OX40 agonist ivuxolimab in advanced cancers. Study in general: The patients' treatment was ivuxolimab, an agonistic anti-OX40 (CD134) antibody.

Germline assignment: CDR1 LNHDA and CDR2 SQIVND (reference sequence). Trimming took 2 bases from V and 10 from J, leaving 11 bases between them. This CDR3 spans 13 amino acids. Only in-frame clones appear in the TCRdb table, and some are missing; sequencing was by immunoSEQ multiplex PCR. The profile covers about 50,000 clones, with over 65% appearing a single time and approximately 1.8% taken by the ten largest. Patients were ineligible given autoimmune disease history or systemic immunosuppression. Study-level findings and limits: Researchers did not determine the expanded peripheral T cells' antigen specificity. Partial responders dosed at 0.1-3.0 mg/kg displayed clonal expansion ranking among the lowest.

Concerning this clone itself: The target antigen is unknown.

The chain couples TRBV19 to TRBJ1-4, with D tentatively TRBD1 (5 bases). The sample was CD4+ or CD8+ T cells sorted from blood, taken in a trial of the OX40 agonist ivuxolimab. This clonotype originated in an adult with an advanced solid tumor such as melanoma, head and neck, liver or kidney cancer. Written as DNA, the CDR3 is TGTGCCAGTAGTATATCAGGGACCGCAAAACTGTTTTTT. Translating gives CASSISGTAKLFF.